These 18 T cell receptor beta chains were all obtained from the same sample, sequenced in a study of blood T cells in healthy people across ages. The authors ran a second PCR of about 6 to 11 cycles using a sample-barcoded 5' primer and a J-beta primer mix. TCRdb re-analysed the 5' RACE reads in MiXCR, keeping a single row per CDR3 protein. The sample records about 1,000,000 distinct CDR3 sequences, over 35% being singletons. Specimen: blood. Every receptor here comes from a woman aged 55-69 years in good health.

This clonotype was detected many times. V gene TRBV29-1 combines with J gene TRBJ2-5; 8 bases agree with TRBD1. The CDR3 is 13 amino acids. CDR1 and CDR2 from the germline V gene are SQVTM and ANQGSEA. With 6 bases clipped from V and 5 bases from J, the junction kept 8 bases outside the gene matches. The CDR3 here is CSVRNRGVETQYF. The CDR3 DNA reads TGCAGCGTACGAAACAGGGGGGTCGAGACCCAGTACTTC.

The V gene is TRBV20-1, the J gene TRBJ1-2, with D hard to call. In germline, CDR1 is DFQATT, CDR2 SNEGSKA (reference sequence). V lost 5 bases, J lost 3 bases, and 13 bases lay in between. This CDR3 comprises 13 residues. DNA for the CDR3: TGCAGTGCTGCCCCCCAGAAGGACTATGGCTACACCTTC. This sequence encodes CSAAPQKDYGYTF.

This sequence joins TRBV3-1 and TRBJ2-7; D may be TRBD1 or TRBD2 (7 bases each). With 1 base removed from V and 6 bases from J, the gap between germline ends came to 10 bases. This CDR3 is 13 amino acids long. Germline V gene sequence: CDR1 LGHDT, CDR2 YNNKEL (reference sequence). This chain's CDR3 is CASSQGRGGEQYF. The CDR3, as DNA: TGTGCCAGCAGCCAAGGCAGGGGGGGCGAGCAGTACTTC.

In its sample, this clonotype was seen a few times. The chain combines TRBV27 with TRBJ2-1; possible D gene TRBD2, 5 bases. Germline V lookup: CDR1 MNHEY, CDR2 SMNVEV (reference sequence). Between the trimmed V and J ends, which lost 4 bases and 4 bases, there was a span of 8 bases. The CDR3 is 13 residues long. CDR3 sequence (DNA): TGTGCCAGCAGTTCTAGGGAGTACAATGAGCAGTTCTTC. It translates to CASSSREYNEQFF.

This sequence joins TRBV27 and TRBJ2-7; unclear D gene. CDR3 length: 14 residues. Germline V CDR1 and CDR2: MNHEY, SMNVEV (reference sequence). V gave up 5 bases and J gave up 4 bases, with 15 bases separating them. The CDR3 DNA reads as TGTGCCAGCAGTCTACTCAGCCTGGGGTACGAGCAGTACTTC. This sequence encodes CASSLLSLGYEQYF.

Many counts were recorded for this clonotype. The chain combines TRBV7-6 with TRBJ2-5; D is perhaps TRBD2 (5 bases). This CDR3 spans 16 amino acids. Trimming removed 2 bases at V and 0 bases at J, with 13 bases between. Germline values: CDR1 SGHVS, CDR2 FNYEAQ. The CDR3 sequence is CASSLWVGRDQETQYF. The CDR3 bases are TGTGCCAGCAGCTTATGGGTTGGGCGGGACCAAGAGACCCAGTACTTC.

J is TRBJ2-1 and V is TRBV5-1; D is possibly TRBD1 or TRBD2 (5 bases each). CDR3 length equals 12 residues. V was shortened by 6 bases and J by 7 bases, with 11 bases between the two germline ends. Germline assignment: CDR1 SGHRS and CDR2 YFSETQ. CDR3 amino acids: CASISGANEQFF. For the CDR3, the DNA is TGCGCCAGCATATCCGGGGCTAATGAGCAGTTCTTC.

This clonotype occurred a few times. J is TRBJ2-1 and V is TRBV20-1, with 10 bases identical to TRBD2. This CDR3 is 16 amino acids long. Germline CDR1 and CDR2: DFQATT and SNEGSKA (reference sequence). Germline trimming cut 1 base from V and 8 bases from J; bases unmatched to any gene: 11. The CDR3 DNA sequence: TGCAGTGCTAGAGCCTTGATTAGCGGGAGGTTGGATGAGCAGTTCTTC. Translating gives CSARALISGRLDEQFF.

The genes are TRBV5-4 and TRBJ2-1, with a tentative D call TRBD1 (6 bases). With 1 base removed from V and 8 bases from J, the gap between germline ends came to 16 bases. The length of the CDR3 is 15 residues. From germline, CDR1 is SGHNT and CDR2 YYREEE (reference sequence). The CDR3, as DNA: TGTGCCAGCAGCTTGACAGGGCTACCCCCCCATGAGCAGTTCTTC. Translated: CASSLTGLPPHEQFF.

V and J are TRBV20-1 and TRBJ2-7; 12 bases are a match to TRBD2. Germline CDR1 DFQATT, CDR2 SNEGSKA (reference sequence). The J segment lost 6 bases and the V segment lost 5 bases, leaving 11 bases of the junction unmatched. This CDR3 is built from 15 residues. The CDR3 bases are TGCAGTGCTGAGGCTAGCGGGAGGGTCGGGATCGAGCAGTACTTC. Encoded protein: CSAEASGRVGIEQYF.

The rearrangement links TRBV7-2 to TRBJ2-1, with unresolved D. Trimming removed 0 bases from V and 11 bases from J, with 17 bases in between. Germline loops: CDR1 SGHTA, CDR2 FQGNSA. The CDR3 is 15 residues long. This CDR3 is CASSLAVSAAAQQFF. For the CDR3, the DNA is TGTGCCAGCAGCTTAGCAGTCTCGGCGGCGGCACAGCAGTTCTTC.

This chain uses TRBV4-1 with TRBJ2-3; 10 bases line up with TRBD2. The CDR3 is made up of 17 amino acids. Germline CDR1 reads MGHRA; CDR2 reads YSYEKL. The V gene end was trimmed by 0 bases and the J gene end by 1 base; junction bases not matched to a gene: 4. The CDR3 bases are TGCGCCAGCAGCCAAGATATAAGCGGGAGGGGCACAGATACGCAGTATTTT. Protein product: CASSQDISGRGTDTQYF.

This clonotype has just one count. The chain carries TRBV27 and TRBJ2-4; 8 bases align to TRBD2. The germline gives CDR1 MNHEY, CDR2 SMNVEV (reference sequence). Losses at the gene ends were 7 bases for V and 0 bases for J; bases not matched to a gene: 8. CDR3 length equals 16 residues. The CDR3 sequence is CASNPTSGLAKNIQYF. Here the CDR3 DNA reads TGTGCCAGCAACCCCACTAGCGGACTAGCCAAAAACATTCAGTACTTC.

The table lists this clonotype with a few counts. The chain combines TRBV9 with TRBJ2-3, with a tentative D call TRBD1 (5 bases). The germline V gene encodes CDR1 SGDLS and CDR2 YYNGEE. The CDR3 length is 15 residues. V shed 0 bases and J shed 0 bases, with 8 bases lying between them. CDR3 bases: TGTGCCAGCAGCGTAGGGTCAGGGAGCACAGATACGCAGTATTTT. Its translation: CASSVGSGSTDTQYF.

The chain employs TRBV7-2 and TRBJ2-7; a weak D match, TRBD2 (5 bases). The CDR3 is 14 amino acids. Germline CDR1 SGHTA, CDR2 FQGNSA. The ends were cut back, 2 bases at V and 5 bases at J, with 13 bases in the middle. The chain's CDR3 is CASSLSGRLDEQYF. The CDR3 region has the DNA TGTGCCAGCAGCTTAAGCGGCAGGCTCGACGAGCAGTACTTC.

The CDR3 DNA follows: TGCAGTGCCAAGACAGGGGGCACTGAAGCTTTCTTT. Its translation: CSAKTGGTEAFF. The V and J genes are TRBV20-1 and TRBJ1-1; 9 positions match TRBD1. CDR1 and CDR2 from the germline V gene are DFQATT and SNEGSKA (reference sequence). V lost 6 bases and J lost 4; bases outside the gene matches: 3. CDR3 size: 12 residues.

A single count supports this clonotype. The V gene is TRBV5-5, the J gene TRBJ2-7; 14 bases align to TRBD2. Per germline, CDR1 SGHKS and CDR2 YYEKEE (reference sequence). Unmatched junction bases numbered 10, after V lost 3 bases and J lost 5 bases. The CDR3 totals 17 residues. The CDR3 is CASSSYSGLAGVNEQYF. DNA of the CDR3: TGTGCCAGCAGCTCTTACTCGGGACTAGCGGGAGTGAACGAGCAGTACTTC. The variable domain in full, completed from reference TRBV5-5 and TRBJ2-7, reads DAGVTQSPTHLIKTRGQQVTLRCSPISGHKSVSWYQQVLGQGPQFIFQYYEKEERGRGNFPDRFSARQFPNYSSELNVNALLLGDSALYLCASSSYSGLAGVNEQYFGPGTRLTVT.

This chain uses TRBV4-2 with TRBJ2-4, with 7 nucleotides matching TRBD1. Trimming cost V 0 bases and J 4 bases; bases outside gene matches: 9. The CDR3 covers 17 residues. Germline V CDR1 and CDR2: LGHNA, YNFKEQ. In DNA form, the CDR3 reads TGTGCCAGCAGCCAAGATGACGTGGACAGGAGTAAAAACATTCAGTACTTC. Protein sequence: CASSQDDVDRSKNIQYF.